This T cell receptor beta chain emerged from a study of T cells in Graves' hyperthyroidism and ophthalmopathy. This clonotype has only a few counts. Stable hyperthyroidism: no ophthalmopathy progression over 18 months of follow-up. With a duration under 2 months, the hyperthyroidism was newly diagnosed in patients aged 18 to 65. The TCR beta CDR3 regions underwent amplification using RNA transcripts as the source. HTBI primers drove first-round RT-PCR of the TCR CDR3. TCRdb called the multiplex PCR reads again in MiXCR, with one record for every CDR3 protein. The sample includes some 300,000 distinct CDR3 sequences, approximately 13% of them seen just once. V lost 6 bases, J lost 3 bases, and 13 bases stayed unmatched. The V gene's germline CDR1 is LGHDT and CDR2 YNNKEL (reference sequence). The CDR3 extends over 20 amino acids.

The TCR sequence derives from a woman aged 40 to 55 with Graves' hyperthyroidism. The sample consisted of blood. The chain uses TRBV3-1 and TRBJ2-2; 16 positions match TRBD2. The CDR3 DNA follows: TGTGCCAGCAGGCGACAGCCGGGACTAGCGGGAGGGCCTTACACCGGGGAGCTGTTTTTT. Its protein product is CASRRQPGLAGGPYTGELFF.